Below are 19 T cell receptor beta chains sequenced from a single sample in a study of siplizumab effects on memory and regulatory T cells. The data were produced by immunoSEQ multiplex PCR, yet TCRdb's version contains in-frame clones alone and is incomplete. Of roughly 100,000 clones detected, around 93% appear once; the ten largest clones hold around 0.32%. What was sequenced was CD4+ T cells sorted from blood. Source of these receptors: a human donor in good health.

The chain has TRBV7-9 and TRBJ1-3; no clear D. This CDR3 is built from 15 residues. CDR1 is SEHNR and CDR2 is FQNEAQ in the germline V gene (reference sequence). V was shortened by 6 bases and J by 0 bases, with 12 bases between the two germline ends. Here the CDR3 DNA reads TGTGCCAGCAGACCAAGGAGGATCTCTGGAAACACCATATATTTT. It encodes CASRPRRISGNTIYF.

The rearrangement uses TRBV2 and TRBJ2-5; D may correspond to TRBD1 or TRBD2 (6 bases each). Germline V gives CDR1 SNHLY, CDR2 FYNNEI. V gave up 4 bases and J gave up 4 bases, with 10 bases separating them. The CDR3 covers 13 residues. CDR3: CASSGGAAETQYF. DNA for the CDR3: TGTGCCAGCAGTGGGGGGGCAGCAGAGACCCAGTACTTC.

J is TRBJ1-2 and V is TRBV7-9, with 7 bases identical to TRBD1. V dropped 0 bases and J dropped 3; count of bases not matched to a gene: 1. Germline-derived CDR1 and CDR2 are SEHNR and FQNEAQ (reference sequence). This CDR3 is built from 14 residues. CDR3 bases: TGTGCCAGCAGCTTAGCTCAGGGGGACTATGGCTACACCTTC. Translated, it gives CASSLAQGDYGYTF.

The chain is built from TRBV6-5 and TRBJ1-1; 9 bases match TRBD1. The germline V gene has CDR1 MNHEY and CDR2 SVGAGI. CDR3 size: 15 residues. The V and J ends lost 6 bases and 5 bases, in that order; junction bases with no gene match: 10. CDR3 region: CASSHEGTGRTEAFF. In DNA form, the CDR3 reads TGTGCCAGCAGCCATGAGGGGACAGGGAGAACTGAAGCTTTCTTT.

This rearrangement joins TRBV19 to TRBJ1-2; TRBD1 might be the D (5 bases). CDR1 is LNHDA and CDR2 is SQIVND in the germline V gene (reference sequence). This CDR3 spans 14 amino acids. Deletions cut 3 bases from V and 7 bases from J, with 15 bases between. The CDR3 DNA reads as TGTGCCAGTAGTATTATGGGCAGGGCCGGTGGCTACACCTTC. Protein product: CASSIMGRAGGYTF.

The V call is TRBV5-1, the J call TRBJ2-3, with a tentative D call TRBD2 (7 bases). This CDR3 is built from 14 residues. Trimming took 6 bases from V and 5 from J, leaving 16 bases between them. The germline CDR1 and CDR2 sequences are SGHRS and YFSETQ. The CDR3 sequence: CASKTAGARDTQYF. DNA for the CDR3: TGCGCCAGCAAGACCGCGGGGGCGCGAGATACGCAGTATTTT.

The V gene is TRBV7-6, the J gene TRBJ1-6; 7 nucleotides agree with TRBD1. Germline values: CDR1 SGHVS, CDR2 FNYEAQ. The CDR3 length is 13 residues. J lost 7 bases, V lost 5 bases, and 2 bases had no gene match. This CDR3 reads CASSQGENSPLHF. The CDR3 DNA reads TGTGCCAGCAGCCAGGGGGAAAATTCACCCCTCCACTTT. The variable domain in full, with the rest retrieved from reference TRBV7-6 and TRBJ1-6, is GAGVSQSPRYKVTKRGQDVALRCDPISGHVSLYWYRQALGQGPEFLTYFNYEAQQDKSGLPNDRFSAERPEGSISTLTIQRTEQRDSAMYRCASSQGENSPLHFGNGTRLTVT.

The chain uses TRBV5-8 and TRBJ1-5; D not resolved. V was clipped by 2 bases and J by 5 bases, with 5 bases between them. Germline CDR1 and CDR2: SGHTS and YDEGEE. The CDR3 spans 12 residues. The chain's CDR3 is CASSLPYQPQHF. CDR3 DNA sequence: TGTGCCAGCAGCTTACCGTATCAGCCCCAGCATTTT.

The rearrangement uses TRBV27 and TRBJ2-7, with 8 nucleotides matching TRBD1. Germline assignment: CDR1 MNHEY and CDR2 SMNVEV (reference sequence). The V and J ends lost 6 bases and 6 bases, in that order; junction bases with no gene match: 13. The CDR3 has 15 residues. DNA for the CDR3: TGTGCCAGCAGCCGGAGGACAGGGCAGGGGAGCGAGCAGTACTTC. This codes for CASSRRTGQGSEQYF.

The chain carries TRBV9 and TRBJ2-1, with a tentative D call TRBD1 (5 bases). The CDR3 has 15 residues. Looked up from germline, CDR1 is SGDLS and CDR2 is YYNGEE. Trimming shortened V by 0 bases and J by 3 bases, and 10 bases separated the two germline ends. CDR3 coding DNA: TGTGCCAGCAGCGTAGGGGGCTCGAACTACAATGAGCAGTTCTTC. It codes for CASSVGGSNYNEQFF.

The chain combines TRBV27 with TRBJ2-1; possibly TRBD1 or TRBD2 for D (5 bases each). V gave up 6 bases and J gave up 0 bases, with 12 bases separating them. CDR1 and CDR2 from the germline V gene are MNHEY and SMNVEV (reference sequence). This CDR3 has 15 amino acids. CDR3 DNA: TGTGCCAGCAGCACCACTAGGGGCTCCTACAATGAGCAGTTCTTC. Amino acids: CASSTTRGSYNEQFF.

This rearrangement joins TRBV9 to TRBJ2-1; 7 bases are a match to TRBD1. The V and J ends lost 5 bases and 9 bases, in that order; junction bases with no gene match: 8. Per germline, CDR1 SGDLS and CDR2 YYNGEE. CDR3 length: 13 residues. CDR3 amino acids: CASSPRQGTEQFF. The CDR3, as DNA: TGTGCCAGCAGTCCCCGACAGGGAACTGAGCAGTTCTTC.

This clone has just one count. The chain links TRBV2 to TRBJ1-5; D gene uncertain. The germline V and J ends were trimmed by 6 bases and 0 bases, with 6 bases remaining between them. The CDR3 runs to 13 residues. Germline V CDR1 and CDR2: SNHLY, FYNNEI. CDR3: CASRKDSNQPQHF. CDR3 nucleotides: TGTGCCAGCAGAAAAGATAGCAATCAGCCCCAGCATTTT.

The chain joins TRBV19 to TRBJ2-3; D is perhaps TRBD2 (5 bases). The CDR3 contains 16 residues. V was shortened by 7 bases and J by 2 bases, with 19 bases between the two germline ends. The germline V gene has CDR1 LNHDA and CDR2 SQIVND (reference sequence). The CDR3 DNA is TGTGCCAGTACCCCGGGCGGACTTGGAATCACAGATACGCAGTATTTT. This encodes CASTPGGLGITDTQYF.

The rearrangement joins TRBV19 to TRBJ1-2; D call uncertain. The germline CDR1 and CDR2 sequences are LNHDA and SQIVND (reference sequence). V lost 3 bases to trimming and J lost 2 bases, with 10 bases between them. The CDR3 is 14 residues long. As DNA, the CDR3 is TGTGCCAGTAGTATGGATAGGGTAAACTATGGCTACACCTTC. Protein sequence: CASSMDRVNYGYTF.

This clone was detected once. CDR3 region: CASSTPGQGRYEQYF. CDR3 coding DNA: TGTGCCAGCAGCACCCCGGGACAGGGTCGTTACGAGCAGTACTTC. The chain uses TRBV5-6 and TRBJ2-7; TRBD1 matches at 9 bases. This CDR3 region has 15 residues. Germline assignment: CDR1 SGHDT and CDR2 YYEEEE. Unmatched junction bases numbered 9, after V lost 4 bases and J lost 4 bases.

The chain couples TRBV27 to TRBJ1-1, with TRBD1 as a possible D gene (6 bases). Trimming cost V 7 bases and J 2 bases, with 14 bases left between them. CDR1 and CDR2 from the germline V gene are MNHEY and SMNVEV (reference sequence). The CDR3 contains 14 residues. The CDR3 sequence: CASTPGGPNTEAFF. The CDR3, as DNA: TGTGCCAGCACTCCTGGGGGCCCTAACACTGAAGCTTTCTTT.

The CDR3 DNA reads TGTGCCAGCTCACCACCCCGCGGACAGGGGCCGGCTTACGAGCAGTACTTC. It yields the protein CASSPPRGQGPAYEQYF. This chain uses TRBV18 with TRBJ2-7; 9 bases fit TRBD1. CDR3 size: 17 residues. Germline loops: CDR1 KGHSH, CDR2 LQKENI. The V and J ends lost 0 bases and 4 bases, in that order; junction bases with no gene match: 10.

A word on this clone: Different DNA sequences within this sample yield the same CDR3. This chain links TRBV19 with TRBJ1-5; D is unclear. Germline V CDR1 and CDR2: LNHDA, SQIVND (reference sequence). V lost 3 bases, J lost 2 bases, and 5 bases lay in between. The CDR3 spans 13 residues. As DNA, the CDR3 is TGTGCCAGTAGTATCCGGGGCAATCAGCCCCAGCATTTT. It is translated as CASSIRGNQPQHF.